These 21 T cell receptor beta chains were all obtained from the same sample, sequenced in a study of T-cell memory formation after mild COVID-19 (dated by TCRdb to about 2021). Library generation was performed with 5' RACE. Instrument used: Illumina NovaSeq 6000. TCRdb reworked the public reads: Q25 trimming with fastp, MiXCR clone assembly, productive beta chains retained. Every CDR3 protein is listed once, alongside the most common genes and DNA of its rows. The sample table holds over 300,000 distinct CDR3 sequences, of which 20% to 25% were seen once. The top ten constitute around 20% of the sample. The sequenced sample was PBMCs or a T cell subset sorted from them (not recorded which). The receptor source for this set is a young man who had mild COVID-19 (a few samples of this study predate the infection). The sample titles of this study are shuffled in the database, so cell type and time point are left out; the donor was told from shared clones.

The rearrangement links TRBV18 to TRBJ1-1, with D unresolved. Looked up from germline, CDR1 is KGHSH and CDR2 is LQKENI. CDR3 length: 16 residues. The germline V and J ends were trimmed by 2 bases and 0 bases, with 13 bases remaining between them. The DNA of the CDR3 is TGTGCCAGCTCACCAAACGACGCTTCGCTGAACACTGAAGCTTTCTTT. Encoded protein: CASSPNDASLNTEAFF.

The chain employs TRBV5-1 and TRBJ2-1; D is perhaps TRBD1 or TRBD2 (5 bases each). The CDR3 runs to 15 residues. Germline V gives CDR1 SGHRS, CDR2 YFSETQ. The V and J ends lost 5 bases and 4 bases respectively, with 16 bases between them. CDR3 in DNA: TGCGCCAGCAGGTCGGGTCCCGAGGGGTACAATGAGCAGTTCTTC. Amino acid sequence: CASRSGPEGYNEQFF.

The table lists this clonotype with a few counts. V is TRBV11-1 and J is TRBJ2-1, with no clear D. Between the trimmed V and J ends, which lost 3 bases and 10 bases, there was a span of 10 bases. There are 12 residues in the CDR3. In germline, CDR1 is SGHAT, CDR2 FQDESV (reference sequence). The CDR3 spells CASSLVRREQFF. In DNA, the CDR3 is TGTGCCAGCAGCTTGGTCAGGCGGGAGCAGTTCTTC.

V and J are TRBV4-1 and TRBJ1-1; 8 bases line up with TRBD1. Germline V lookup: CDR1 MGHRA, CDR2 YSYEKL. The CDR3 has 14 residues. The ends lost 3 bases at V and 4 bases at J; junction bases unmatched: 4. CDR3 DNA sequence: TGCGCCAGCAGCCATCGACAGGGGCTCACTGAAGCTTTCTTT. Translation: CASSHRQGLTEAFF.

The chain carries TRBV4-3 and TRBJ1-2; D is unclear. This CDR3 has 13 amino acids. The germline V gene encodes CDR1 LGHNA and CDR2 YSLEER. The germline V and J ends were trimmed by 1 base and 7 bases, with 10 bases remaining between them. CDR3 sequence (DNA): TGCGCCAGCAGCCAAGGACCTCGGGGTGGCTACACCTTC. As protein: CASSQGPRGGYTF.

The J gene is TRBJ2-1, the V gene TRBV5-1; a possible D gene is TRBD2 (7 bases). V was trimmed by 0 bases and J by 9 bases, leaving 16 bases between them. The CDR3 is made up of 15 amino acids. The germline V gene has CDR1 SGHRS and CDR2 YFSETQ. In DNA form, the CDR3 reads TGCGCCAGCAGCTTGGTGGAGGGGGGGCCGGGTGAGCAGTTCTTC. Its protein is CASSLVEGGPGEQFF.

This clonotype has just one count. The rearrangement uses TRBV25-1 and TRBJ1-1; TRBD1 aligns across 8 bases. Germline CDR1 and CDR2: MGHDK and SYGVNS. This CDR3 contains 14 residues. The trim removed 5 bases at V and 1 base at J, leaving 3 bases unmatched. CDR3 nucleotides: TGTGCCAGCAGTACAGGGGGAGGGAACACTGAAGCTTTCTTT. Residues: CASSTGGGNTEAFF.

The genes are TRBV20-1 and TRBJ2-2; D might be TRBD1 (6 bases). CDR1 and CDR2 (germline): DFQATT, SNEGSKA (reference sequence). CDR3 length equals 17 residues. The germline V and J ends were trimmed by 0 bases and 0 bases, with 14 bases remaining between them. The DNA of the CDR3 is TGCAGTGCTAGAGATCTCCGGGACACCTCGAACACCGGGGAGCTGTTTTTT. It translates to CSARDLRDTSNTGELFF.

The chain uses TRBV4-1 and TRBJ2-7; tentative D call: TRBD1 (6 bases). Germline V gives CDR1 MGHRA, CDR2 YSYEKL. Trimming cost V 0 bases and J 0 bases, with 15 bases left between them. The length of the CDR3 is 17 residues. In nucleotides, the CDR3 is TGCGCCAGCAGCCAAGATACAGGGCTGGGAAGCTCCTACGAGCAGTACTTC. Translation: CASSQDTGLGSSYEQYF.

This clonotype was observed a handful of times. The CDR3 sequence: CASSLAFPRGFSGEQYF. The CDR3 DNA sequence: TGTGCCAGCAGCTTAGCCTTCCCGAGGGGGTTCAGTGGCGAGCAGTACTTC. The genes are TRBV11-2 and TRBJ2-7, with TRBD1 as a possible D gene (6 bases). Trimming removed 1 base from V and 6 bases from J, with 22 bases in between. Germline CDR1 is SGHAT and CDR2 is FQNNGV. The CDR3 extends over 17 amino acids.

V is TRBV29-1 and J is TRBJ1-1, with a tentative D call TRBD1 (6 bases). The CDR3 sequence is 14 residues long. Germline V gene lookup returns CDR1 SQVTM and CDR2 ANQGSEA. With 6 bases removed from V and 0 bases from J, the gap between germline ends came to 14 bases. The CDR3: CSVTLTGMNTEAFF. The CDR3 region has the DNA TGCAGCGTGACTTTGACAGGTATGAACACTGAAGCTTTCTTT.

This clonotype was observed many times. As DNA, the CDR3 is TGTGCCAGCAGCTTGGGACATCTCTACGAGCAGTACGTC. Protein product: CASSLGHLYEQYV. The chain recombines TRBV12-3 or TRBV12-4 with TRBJ2-7, with D perhaps TRBD1 (6 bases). The CDR3 runs to 13 residues. Trimming shortened V by 6 bases and J by 3 bases, and 12 bases separated the two germline ends.

The chain has TRBV12-3 or TRBV12-4 and TRBJ2-7; TRBD2 agrees at 10 bases. V shed 6 bases and J 2 bases; nucleotides not matched to a gene: 10. CDR3 length: 16 amino acids. DNA of the CDR3: TGTGCCAGCAGCCTAAGGAGCGGGGGGGCGCCCTACGAGCAGTACTTC. Protein product: CASSLRSGGAPYEQYF.

This clonotype has a handful of counts. The chain joins TRBV6-2 or TRBV6-3 to TRBJ1-6; 9 bases match TRBD1. The CDR3 contains 15 residues. J gave up 9 bases and V 5 bases, and 8 bases lay outside the gene matches. CDR1 and CDR2 (germline): MNHEY, SVGEGT. The CDR3 protein is CASSQPGQGTSPLHF. The CDR3 DNA follows: TGTGCCAGCAGTCAGCCGGGACAGGGCACTTCACCCCTCCACTTT.

This clonotype was counted ten times or more. V gene TRBV15 combines with J gene TRBJ2-4, with 7 bases that match TRBD2. Unmatched junction bases numbered 3, after V lost 4 bases and J lost 6 bases. The germline V gene encodes CDR1 LNHNV and CDR2 YYDKDF (reference sequence). The CDR3 runs 13 residues. The CDR3 nucleotides are TGTGCCACCAGCATTGGGGGGGGAAACATTCAGTACTTC. Translated, it gives CATSIGGGNIQYF.

A few counts support this clonotype. The chain employs TRBV15 and TRBJ2-3, with 7 bases identical to TRBD1. In germline, CDR1 is LNHNV, CDR2 YYDKDF (reference sequence). V dropped 1 base and J dropped 2; count of bases not matched to a gene: 6. The CDR3 consists of 16 residues. Here the CDR3 reads CATSRGEGAVTDTQYF. The CDR3 coding sequence is TGTGCCACCAGCAGAGGTGAGGGGGCAGTCACAGATACGCAGTATTTT.

There are a few counts of this clonotype. This chain connects TRBV4-1 to TRBJ2-1, with 7 bases lining up with TRBD2. Germline lookup yields CDR1 MGHRA and CDR2 YSYEKL. With 4 bases clipped from V and 4 bases from J, the junction kept 10 bases outside the gene matches. The CDR3 length is 16 residues. CDR3 DNA sequence: TGCGCCAGCAGCCGGAGTGAAGCGGGGTCGTACAATGAGCAGTTCTTC. Translated, it gives CASSRSEAGSYNEQFF.

This clonotype showed up just a few times. This sequence joins TRBV5-1 and TRBJ1-1; no firm D call. The CDR3 runs to 17 residues. Germline-derived CDR1 and CDR2 are SGHRS and YFSETQ. V was pared by 0 bases and J by 1 base, with 16 bases between. CDR3 bases: TGCGCCAGCAGCTTGGTCGGTATGGAAAGATCGAACACTGAAGCTTTCTTT. It is translated as CASSLVGMERSNTEAFF.

This clonotype has a handful of counts. This chain joins TRBV4-1 and TRBJ2-3; 7 positions agree with TRBD1. Trimming removed 0 bases from V and 4 bases from J; junction bases left unmatched: 7. CDR1 is MGHRA and CDR2 is YSYEKL in the germline V gene. The CDR3 covers 16 residues. The CDR3 sequence is CASSQEGAGGPDTQYF. The CDR3 DNA reads TGCGCCAGCAGCCAAGAAGGGGCAGGGGGTCCAGATACGCAGTATTTT.

The V and J genes are TRBV5-6 and TRBJ1-2, with TRBD1 identical over 7 bases. V gave up 10 bases and J gave up 8 bases; unmatched junction bases: 17. Germline V gene lookup returns CDR1 SGHDT and CDR2 YYEEEE. This CDR3 contains 14 residues. CDR3 residues: CAGHRTGTVYGYTF. CDR3 sequence (DNA): TGTGCCGGCCACCGTACCGGGACAGTGTACGGCTACACCTTC.

This clonotype has ten or more counts. V gene TRBV5-1 combines with J gene TRBJ1-3; no definite D call. The germline gives CDR1 SGHRS, CDR2 YFSETQ. The CDR3 has 14 residues. V dropped 0 bases and J dropped 0 bases, with 4 bases sitting between them. CDR3 coding DNA: TGCGCCAGCAGCTTGGGGGACTCTGGAAACACCATATATTTT. As protein: CASSLGDSGNTIYF.